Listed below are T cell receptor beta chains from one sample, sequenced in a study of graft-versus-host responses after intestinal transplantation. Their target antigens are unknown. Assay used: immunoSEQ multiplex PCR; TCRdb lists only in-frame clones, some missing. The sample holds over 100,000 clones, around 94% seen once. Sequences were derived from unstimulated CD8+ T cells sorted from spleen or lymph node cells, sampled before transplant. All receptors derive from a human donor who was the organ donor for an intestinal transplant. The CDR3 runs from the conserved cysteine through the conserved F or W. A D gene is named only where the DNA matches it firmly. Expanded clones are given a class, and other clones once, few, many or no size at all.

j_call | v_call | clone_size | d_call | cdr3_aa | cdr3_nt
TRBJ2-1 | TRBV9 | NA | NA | CASSFLTSGDEQFF | TGTGCCAGCAGCTTCCTCACCTCGGGAGATGAGCAGTTCTTC
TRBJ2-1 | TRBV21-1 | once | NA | CARRPSGSIYEQFF | TGTGCCAGGCGTCCTAGCGGGAGTATTTATGAGCAGTTCTTC
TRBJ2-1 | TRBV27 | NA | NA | CASSLALSYNEQFF | TGTGCCAGCAGTTTAGCTCTCTCCTACAATGAGCAGTTCTTC
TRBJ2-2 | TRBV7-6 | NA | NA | CASSTRVLPPGELFF | TGTGCCAGCAGCACCCGGGTCCTCCCTCCCGGGGAGCTGTTTTTT
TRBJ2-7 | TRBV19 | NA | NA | CASMPGEWEMFYEQYF | TGTGCCAGTATGCCCGGAGAGTGGGAGATGTTCTACGAGCAGTACTTC
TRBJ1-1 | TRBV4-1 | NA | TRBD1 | CASSPGDREGTEAFF | TGCGCCAGCAGCCCAGGAGACAGGGAGGGCACTGAAGCTTTCTTT
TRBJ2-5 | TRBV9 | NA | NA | CASSVAGFGSETQYF | TGTGCCAGCAGCGTAGCAGGGTTTGGTTCAGAGACCCAGTACTTC
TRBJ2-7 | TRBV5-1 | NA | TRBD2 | CASSSQREGREQYF | TGCGCCAGCAGCAGTCAGCGGGAGGGGAGAGAGCAGTACTTC
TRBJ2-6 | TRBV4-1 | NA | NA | CASSGSTRAARLPQSRANVLTF | TGCGCCAGCAGCGGATCGACGAGAGCAGCGCGACTACCACAAAGTCGGGCCAACGTCCTGACTTTC
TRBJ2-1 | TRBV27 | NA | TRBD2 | CASSLIAGGPYNEQFF | TGTGCCAGCAGTTTGATAGCGGGAGGACCCTACAATGAGCAGTTCTTC
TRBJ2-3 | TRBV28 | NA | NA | CASSLLAYKATDTQYF | TGTGCCAGCAGTTTACTAGCCTATAAAGCGACAGATACGCAGTATTTT
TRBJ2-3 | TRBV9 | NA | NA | CASTSDSSSTDTQYF | TGTGCCAGCACCTCGGACAGCTCTAGCACAGATACGCAGTATTTT
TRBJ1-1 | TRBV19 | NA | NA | CASSDLGGMNTEAFF | TGTGCCAGTAGTGACCTTGGAGGGATGAACACTGAAGCTTTCTTT
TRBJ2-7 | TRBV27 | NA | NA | CASSLSAGGPYEQYF | TGTGCCAGCAGTTTATCGGCAGGGGGGCCCTACGAGCAGTACTTC
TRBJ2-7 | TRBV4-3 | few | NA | CASSQTQGREQYF | TGCGCCAGCAGCCAAACACAGGGTCGCGAGCAGTACTTC
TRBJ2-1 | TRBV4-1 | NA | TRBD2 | CASSQGGAGGIYNEQFF | TGCGCCAGCAGCCAAGGGGGAGCGGGAGGGATATACAATGAGCAGTTCTTC
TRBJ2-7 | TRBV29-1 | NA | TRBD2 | CSVAETSGSDEQYF | TGCAGCGTTGCTGAAACTAGCGGGAGTGACGAGCAGTACTTC
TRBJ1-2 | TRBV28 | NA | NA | CASSLGDNYGYTF | TGTGCCAGCAGTTTGGGGGATAACTATGGCTACACCTTC
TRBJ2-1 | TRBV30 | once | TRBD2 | CAWSIAGGGQGVF | TGTGCCTGGAGTATAGCGGGAGGGGGGCAAGGGGTCTTC